The 9 T cell receptor beta chains given below trace back to one sample, sequenced in a study of identical twins. TCRdb called the 5' RACE reads again in MiXCR, with one record for every CDR3 protein. Among some 330,000 distinct CDR3 sequences listed, 7% to 9.5% were seen once. The source material was naive T cells sorted from blood. Receptors originate from a woman aged 50 to 60 in good health.

This clonotype was recorded at least ten times. V is TRBV12-3 or TRBV12-4 and J is TRBJ2-7, with 7 bases lining up with TRBD1. Trimming removed 6 bases from V and 6 bases from J; junction bases left unmatched: 5. This CDR3 has 12 amino acids. The CDR3 sequence is CASSPTGTEQYF. The CDR3 nucleotides are TGTGCCAGCAGCCCGACAGGGACCGAGCAGTACTTC.

This clonotype came up many times. J is TRBJ2-3 and V is TRBV29-1, with D tentatively TRBD1 (7 bases). The CDR3 is made up of 16 amino acids. Between the trimmed V and J ends, which lost 3 bases and 0 bases, there was a span of 16 bases. CDR1 is SQVTM, CDR2 ANQGSEA, per germline. As DNA, the CDR3 is TGCAGCGTTGACGGTGTGCGGGGACAGAGCACAGATACGCAGTATTTT. This encodes CSVDGVRGQSTDTQYF.

In this sample, this clonotype turned up a few times. The chain uses TRBV5-6 and TRBJ2-2; 9 bases are shared with TRBD1. The V gene end was trimmed by 5 bases and the J gene end by 6 bases; junction bases not matched to a gene: 2. The CDR3 loop spans 13 amino acids. CDR1 and CDR2 (germline): SGHDT, YYEEEE. The CDR3 spells CASRRQGAGELFF. The CDR3 region has the DNA TGTGCCAGCAGGCGACAGGGGGCCGGGGAGCTGTTTTTT.

This clonotype was picked up a small number of times. This chain links TRBV9 with TRBJ2-4; possibly TRBD1 for D (7 bases). The V gene's germline CDR1 is SGDLS and CDR2 YYNGEE. V was cut by 2 bases and J by 3 bases, with 15 bases left in between. The CDR3 is made up of 16 amino acids. The CDR3 coding sequence is TGTGCCAGCAGCGTTAGACAGGGAGGTGGCAAAAACATTCAGTACTTC. Its protein is CASSVRQGGGKNIQYF.

There are many counts of this clonotype. The chain is built from TRBV7-2 and TRBJ2-1, with D perhaps matching TRBD2 (5 bases). The CDR3 length is 14 residues. Trimming cost V 4 bases and J 9 bases, with 16 bases left between them. Germline CDR1 reads SGHTA; CDR2 reads FQGNSA. The CDR3 sequence is CASSSIGVESEQFF. The CDR3 DNA sequence: TGTGCCAGCAGCTCAATCGGGGTTGAGAGTGAGCAGTTCTTC. Complete variable domain (other parts from reference TRBV7-2 and TRBJ2-1): GAGVSQSPSNKVTEKGKDVELRCDPISGHTALYWYRQSLGQGLEFLIYFQGNSAPDKSGLPSDRFSAERTGGSVSTLTIQRTQQEDSAVYLCASSSIGVESEQFFGPGTRLTVL.

The V and J genes are TRBV11-2 and TRBJ2-5; the match to TRBD2 covers 8 bases. V was clipped by 5 bases and J by 5 bases; unmatched bases: 4. Germline-derived CDR1 and CDR2 are SGHAT and FQNNGV. The CDR3 has 13 residues. CDR3 DNA sequence: TGTGCCAGCAGCCCGTCGGGGGGGGAGACCCAGTACTTC. Translated: CASSPSGGETQYF.

This clonotype was counted between two and nine times. This chain joins TRBV20-1 and TRBJ1-1; D remains ambiguous. This CDR3 has 10 amino acids. The V end was cut by 2 bases, the J end by 4 bases, with 2 bases between. The germline V gene encodes CDR1 DFQATT and CDR2 SNEGSKA (reference sequence). CDR3 protein: CSARLTEAFF. The DNA of the CDR3 is TGCAGTGCTAGACTCACTGAAGCTTTCTTT.

This clonotype was picked up a small number of times. The V gene is TRBV12-3 or TRBV12-4, the J gene TRBJ1-1, with D unclear. Trimming pared 2 bases from V and 0 bases from J, leaving 10 bases between. The CDR3 runs 15 residues. For the CDR3, the DNA is TGTGCCAGCAGTTTATGGGGAGGGATGAACACTGAAGCTTTCTTT. As protein: CASSLWGGMNTEAFF.

The J gene is TRBJ1-2, the V gene TRBV7-6; D might be TRBD1 (5 bases). This CDR3 comprises 14 residues. In germline, CDR1 is SGHVS, CDR2 FNYEAQ. The V end lost 1 base, the J end lost 7 bases, and 13 bases lay between the germline ends. In DNA, the CDR3 is TGTGCCAGCAGCTTAGATGGAGGGGATGGTGGCTACACCTTC. This codes for CASSLDGGDGGYTF.